Included here is one TCR beta chain sequence, with context. This sample was included in a study of radiotherapy plus CTLA-4 blockade in lung cancer. Receiving focal radiation plus CTLA-4 blockade with ipilimumab were patients who had chemo-refractory metastatic non-small-cell lung cancer. Germline V gene data show CDR1 as SGHRS and CDR2 as YFSETQ. CDR3 length equals 16 residues. Trimming at V came to 1 base and at J to 2 bases, leaving 8 bases not matched to a gene. Here immunoSEQ multiplex PCR was the method, and the copy in TCRdb shows in-frame clones only, minus some. This table has roughly 48,000 clones, more than 75% appearing once.

This specimen consisted of peripheral blood, obtained from a patient treated with radiotherapy plus ipilimumab. This rearrangement joins TRBV5-1 to TRBJ2-5; 7 positions agree with TRBD2. The TCR was taken from a human donor with non-small cell lung cancer who had stable disease on radiotherapy plus ipilimumab. The CDR3 protein is CASSLRLAETQETQYF. In DNA, the CDR3 is TGCGCCAGCAGCTTGAGGCTAGCGGAGACTCAAGAGACCCAGTACTTC.